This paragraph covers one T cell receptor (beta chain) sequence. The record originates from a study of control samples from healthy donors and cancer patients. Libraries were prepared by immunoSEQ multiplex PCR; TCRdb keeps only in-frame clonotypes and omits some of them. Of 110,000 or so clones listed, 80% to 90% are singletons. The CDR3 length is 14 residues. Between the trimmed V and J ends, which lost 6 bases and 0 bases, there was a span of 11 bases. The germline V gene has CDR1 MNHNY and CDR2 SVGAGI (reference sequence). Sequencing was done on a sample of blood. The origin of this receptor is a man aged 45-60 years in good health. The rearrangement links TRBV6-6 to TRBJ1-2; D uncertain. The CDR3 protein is CASSVDTTNYGYTF. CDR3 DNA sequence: TGTGCCAGCAGCGTCGACACCACTAACTATGGCTACACCTTC.